This T cell receptor (beta chain) was obtained from a study of breast tumors, draining lymph nodes, adjacent tissues. Study-wide results and limits: Luminal-like breast cancer showed significantly greater tumor-nontumor repertoire similarity than basal-like breast cancer did. That most tumor T cells come from lymph nodes remained unproven. Tumors had less TCR diversity than lymph nodes, more than nontumor tissue.

TCRdb reprocessed the multiplex PCR reads with MiXCR, giving one entry per CDR3 protein. The sample records approximately 190,000 distinct CDR3 sequences, approximately 30% being singletons. This clonotype was detected a few times. Its antigen remains unknown. Samples came from axillary lymph nodes draining the breast cancer. The CDR3 totals 12 residues. The clonotype was recovered from a female donor with breast cancer. Some clones in this sample may be carry-over from other donors' samples. V is TRBV12-3 or TRBV12-4 and J is TRBJ1-1, with a possible D match to TRBD1 (6 bases). The sequencing input was axillary lymph node tissue. CDR3 sequence: CADTGANTEAFF. As DNA, the CDR3 is TGTGCAGACACGGGGGCAAACACTGAAGCTTTCTTT.